The 17 T cell receptor beta chains presented below share a single source sample, sequenced in a study of radiotherapy plus CTLA-4 blockade in lung cancer. Method: immunoSEQ multiplex PCR; TCRdb's copy keeps in-frame clones and lacks some. The sample contains roughly 73,000 clones, about nine tenths of which appear only once. The starting material was peripheral blood, obtained from a patient treated with radiotherapy plus ipilimumab. The source of these receptors is a human donor with non-small cell lung cancer that progressed on radiotherapy plus ipilimumab.

The chain employs TRBV4-1 and TRBJ2-4; TRBD1 agrees at 9 bases. CDR1 and CDR2 from the germline V gene are MGHRA and YSYEKL. The CDR3 has 14 amino acids. V was pared by 4 bases and J by 6 bases, with 4 bases of the junction left unmatched. In nucleotides, the CDR3 is TGCGCCAGCAGCCCGGGACAGGGAGGAAACATTCAGTACTTC. Its translation is CASSPGQGGNIQYF.

The chain links TRBV4-2 to TRBJ1-2, with 11 bases matching TRBD1. Per the germline V gene, CDR1 is LGHNA and CDR2 is YNFKEQ. This CDR3 has 15 amino acids. J was trimmed by 7 bases and V by 4 bases; bases with no gene match: 8. The DNA for the CDR3 is TGTGCCAGCAGCCTGGGGACAGGGGGTGGGGGTGGCTACACCTTC. Protein sequence: CASSLGTGGGGGYTF.

The chain uses TRBV5-4 and TRBJ2-7, with 8 bases identical to TRBD2. This CDR3 is 15 amino acids long. Germline CDR1 is SGHNT and CDR2 is YYREEE (reference sequence). V shed 0 bases and J 0 bases; nucleotides not matched to a gene: 2. The CDR3 DNA sequence: TGTGCCAGCAGCTTGGCAAGCGGGAGCTCCTACGAGCAGTACTTC. Its translation: CASSLASGSSYEQYF.

The chain employs TRBV2 and TRBJ2-4; 7 nucleotides match TRBD1. This CDR3 is 12 amino acids long. CDR1 and CDR2 from the germline V gene are SNHLY and FYNNEI. The V gene end was trimmed by 3 bases and the J gene end by 13 bases; junction bases not matched to a gene: 6. This CDR3 reads CASSDRGRRQYF. CDR3 in DNA: TGTGCCAGCAGTGATAGGGGGCGGAGACAGTACTTC.

V is TRBV19 and J is TRBJ1-3; D unclear. Trimming pared 6 bases from V and 2 bases from J, leaving 8 bases between. The CDR3 contains 13 residues. CDR1 and CDR2 (germline): LNHDA, SQIVND (reference sequence). For the CDR3, the DNA is TGTGCCAGTAGCGTGGCAACTGGAAACACCATATATTTT. The encoded protein is CASSVATGNTIYF. The full variable domain, in which reference TRBV19 and TRBJ1-3 provide the parts outside the CDR3, is DGGITQSPKYLFRKEGQNVTLSCEQNLNHDAMYWYRQDPGQGLRLIYYSQIVNDFQKGDIAEGYSVSREKKESFPLTVTSAQKNPTAFYLCASSVATGNTIYFGEGSWLTVV.

This clone was found a few times. This chain joins TRBV9 and TRBJ2-2, with D hard to call. The CDR3 is 16 amino acids. Germline CDR1 reads SGDLS; CDR2 reads YYNGEE. Deletions cut 2 bases from V and 3 bases from J, with 14 bases between. CDR3 nucleotide sequence: TGTGCCAGCAGCGTCCGGACCCAGAGCTACACCGGGGAGCTGTTTTTT. Its translation is CASSVRTQSYTGELFF.

V and J are TRBV6-1 and TRBJ2-7; D perhaps matches TRBD2 (5 bases). The CDR3 covers 14 residues. CDR1 and CDR2 (germline): MNHNS, SASEGT. Trimming took off 2 bases at V and 4 bases at J, with 12 bases between the two ends. The CDR3 loop reads CASSEPAIAYEQYF. The CDR3 DNA follows: TGTGCCAGCAGTGAACCTGCGATAGCGTACGAGCAGTACTTC.

This clone was counted once. The chain combines TRBV4-2 with TRBJ2-2; D is possibly TRBD1 (6 bases). CDR1 is LGHNA, CDR2 YNFKEQ, per germline. The V and J ends lost 4 bases and 9 bases respectively, with 15 bases between them. The CDR3 totals 14 residues. CDR3 sequence (DNA): TGTGCCAGCAGCCTAGGGGGATTTCGCCGGGAGCTGTTTTTT. The encoded protein is CASSLGGFRRELFF.

The rearrangement joins TRBV30 to TRBJ2-1; D call uncertain. The germline V and J ends were trimmed by 5 bases and 0 bases, with 11 bases remaining between them. CDR3 length equals 14 residues. The germline V gene encodes CDR1 GTSNPN and CDR2 SVGIG (reference sequence). The CDR3 DNA is TGTGCCTGGGGAGTTGGTAGCTCCTACAATGAGCAGTTCTTC. Its translation is CAWGVGSSYNEQFF.

Written as DNA, the CDR3 is TGTGCCAGCAGCTTGGGAGATGGCCAGGGATATTTT. This translates into CASSLGDGQGYF. This sequence joins TRBV5-6 and TRBJ1-3, with D possibly TRBD1 on 5 matching bases. V shed 0 bases and J shed 15 bases, with 13 bases lying between them. The germline V gene encodes CDR1 SGHDT and CDR2 YYEEEE. This CDR3 has 12 amino acids.

The chain links TRBV6-5 to TRBJ2-7, with 7 bases lining up with TRBD1. The V and J ends lost 5 bases and 7 bases, in that order; junction bases with no gene match: 5. The germline CDR1 and CDR2 sequences are MNHEY and SVGAGI. This CDR3 region has 12 residues. Written as DNA, the CDR3 is TGTGCCAGCAGTGCTACAGGGGAAGAGCAGTACTTC. This translates into CASSATGEEQYF.

This rearrangement joins TRBV7-9 to TRBJ2-7; tentative D call: TRBD1 (6 bases). Germline CDR1 and CDR2: SEHNR and FQNEAQ (reference sequence). Trimming removed 5 bases at V and 1 base at J, with 18 bases between. CDR3 size: 16 residues. The CDR3 DNA reads as TGTGCCAGCAGCACAACGATCGGGACAACTTCCTACGAGCAGTACTTC. The encoded protein is CASSTTIGTTSYEQYF. Together with reference TRBV7-9 and TRBJ2-7, the CDR3 gives the full variable domain: DTGVSQNPRHKITKRGQNVTFRCDPISEHNRLYWYRQTLGQGPEFLTYFQNEAQLEKSRLLSDRFSAERPKGSFSTLEIQRTEQGDSAMYLCASSTTIGTTSYEQYFGPGTRLTVT.

V gene TRBV30 combines with J gene TRBJ2-1, with 13 bases aligning to TRBD2. The CDR3 has 15 residues. Losses at the gene ends were 4 bases for V and 4 bases for J; bases not matched to a gene: 4. Germline-derived CDR1 and CDR2 are GTSNPN and SVGIG (reference sequence). The CDR3 nucleotides are TGTGCCTGGACGGGACTAGCGGGGCCTTACAATGAGCAGTTCTTC. Protein product: CAWTGLAGPYNEQFF.

V is TRBV6-6 and J is TRBJ1-5; D uncertain. The CDR3 length is 14 residues. Germline V gene lookup returns CDR1 MNHNY and CDR2 SVGAGI (reference sequence). V was cut by 6 bases and J by 0 bases, with 9 bases left in between. In nucleotides, the CDR3 is TGTGCCAGCAGCCCCTCGGGTAGCAATCAGCCCCAGCATTTT. It specifies CASSPSGSNQPQHF.

As to this clone: The same CDR3 also results from other DNA sequences found in this sample. This chain uses TRBV2 with TRBJ1-1; D gene uncertain. V was shortened by 6 bases and J by 1 base, with 9 bases between the two germline ends. CDR1 is SNHLY, CDR2 FYNNEI, per germline. The CDR3 is 13 residues long. CDR3 coding DNA: TGTGCCAGCAGAGAAACAGAGAACACTGAAGCTTTCTTT. Its translation is CASRETENTEAFF.

This chain uses TRBV6-5 with TRBJ2-1; D is unclear. The CDR3 runs 11 residues. V lost 0 bases, J lost 10 bases, and 4 bases lay in between. Germline loops: CDR1 MNHEY, CDR2 SVGAGI. This chain's CDR3 is CASSYSREQFF. The DNA of the CDR3 is TGTGCCAGCAGTTACTCCCGGGAGCAGTTCTTC.

The chain is built from TRBV7-6 and TRBJ2-7; D unclear. The CDR3 loop spans 13 amino acids. Germline CDR1 is SGHVS and CDR2 is FNYEAQ. The germline V and J ends were trimmed by 3 bases and 0 bases, with 6 bases remaining between them. The chain's CDR3 is CASSFTSSYEQYV. Here the CDR3 DNA reads TGTGCCAGCAGCTTCACCAGCTCCTACGAGCAGTACGTC.